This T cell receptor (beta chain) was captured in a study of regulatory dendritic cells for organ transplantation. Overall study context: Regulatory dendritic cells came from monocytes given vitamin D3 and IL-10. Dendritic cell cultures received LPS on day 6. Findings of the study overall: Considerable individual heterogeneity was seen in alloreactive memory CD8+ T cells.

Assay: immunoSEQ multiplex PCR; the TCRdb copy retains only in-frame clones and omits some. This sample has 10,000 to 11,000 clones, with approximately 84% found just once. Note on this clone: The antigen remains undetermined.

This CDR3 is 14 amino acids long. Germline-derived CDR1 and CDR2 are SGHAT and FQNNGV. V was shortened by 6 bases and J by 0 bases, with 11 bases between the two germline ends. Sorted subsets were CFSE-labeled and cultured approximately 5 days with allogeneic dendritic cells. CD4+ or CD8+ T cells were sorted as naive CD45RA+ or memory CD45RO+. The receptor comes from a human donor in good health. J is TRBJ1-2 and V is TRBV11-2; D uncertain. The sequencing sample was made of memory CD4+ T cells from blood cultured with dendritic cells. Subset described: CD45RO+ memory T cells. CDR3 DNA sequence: TGTGCCAGCAGATCAGATAGAGCTAACTATGGCTACACCTTC. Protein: CASRSDRANYGYTF. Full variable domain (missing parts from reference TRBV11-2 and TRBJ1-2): EAGVAQSPRYKIIEKRQSVAFWCNPISGHATLYWYQQILGQGPKLLIQFQNNGVVDDSQLPKDRFSAERLKGVDSTLKIQPAKLEDSAVYLCASRSDRANYGYTFGSGTRLTVV.